These 14 T cell receptor beta chains were all obtained from the same sample, sequenced in a study of cytomegalovirus exposure and HLA in healthy donors. The PCR ran on 60 Vbeta and 13 Jbeta primers. This table comes from immunoSEQ multiplex PCR, and its TCRdb copy is limited to in-frame clones, with some not included. The sample shows 150,000 to 190,000 clones, 75% of them seen only once. Sequencing input: PBMCs. The receptors derive from a man younger than 30 in good health and CMV-seronegative.

The chain links TRBV7-2 to TRBJ2-5, with D possibly matching TRBD2 (6 bases). Near its end, the DNA agrees better with TRBJ2-7, so the J call may be wrong. Per the germline V gene, CDR1 is SGHTA and CDR2 is FQGNSA. The CDR3 runs to 11 residues. This CDR3 is CASRGSYEQYF. Here the CDR3 DNA reads TGTGCCAGCCGGGGGTCCTACGAGCAGTACTTC.

This chain's CDR3 is CASCKAANTGELFF. CDR3 nucleotides: TGTGCCAGCTGTAAGGCGGCGAACACCGGGGAGCTGTTTTTT. The chain is built from TRBV28 and TRBJ2-2; no firm D call. Per the germline V gene, CDR1 is MDHEN and CDR2 is SYDVKM. The CDR3 is made up of 14 amino acids. Between the trimmed V and J ends, which lost 8 bases and 0 bases, there was a span of 10 bases.

Only a few counts were recorded for this clone. The chain employs TRBV2 and TRBJ2-7, with 8 bases identical to TRBD1. Germline CDR1 SNHLY, CDR2 FYNNEI. The CDR3 is 13 amino acids. V lost 6 bases, J lost 2 bases, and 3 bases stayed unmatched. The CDR3 region is CASSQGQAYEQYF. In DNA form, the CDR3 reads TGTGCCAGCAGCCAGGGACAGGCCTACGAGCAGTACTTC.

The rearrangement links TRBV4-3 to TRBJ1-1; no definite D call. Trimming shortened V by 1 base and J by 1 base, and 10 bases separated the two germline ends. Germline assignment: CDR1 LGHNA and CDR2 YSLEER. CDR3 size: 15 residues. The CDR3 loop is CASSQVPTGNTEAFF. The CDR3, as DNA: TGCGCCAGCAGCCAAGTCCCGACTGGGAACACTGAAGCTTTCTTT.

CDR3 in amino acids: CASSLIGLSGYTF. In DNA, the CDR3 is TGCGCCAGCAGCTTGATAGGACTTTCGGGCTACACCTTC. The chain carries TRBV5-1 and TRBJ1-2; no reliable D call. CDR3 size: 13 residues. From germline, CDR1 is SGHRS and CDR2 YFSETQ. The V and J ends lost 1 base and 8 bases respectively, with 12 bases between them.

On this clone itself: The same CDR3 arises from other DNA sequences in this sample as well. The chain joins TRBV6-6 to TRBJ2-7, with D tentatively TRBD2 (6 bases). The germline gives CDR1 MNHNY, CDR2 SVGAGI (reference sequence). The CDR3 spans 15 residues. V shed 5 bases and J shed 2 bases, with 16 bases lying between them. This CDR3 reads CASSQPGLDTYEQYF. The CDR3 DNA reads as TGTGCCAGCAGTCAACCGGGACTCGACACCTACGAGCAGTACTTC.

The chain is built from TRBV19 and TRBJ2-5, with TRBD1 matching over 7 bases. After removal of 4 bases from V and 9 bases from J, the junction contained 11 bases not matched to a gene. The CDR3 runs to 14 residues. Germline CDR1 and CDR2: LNHDA and SQIVND (reference sequence). The CDR3 bases are TGTGCCAGTAGTAGAGAAACGACAGGGCTCGCCCAGTACTTC. This codes for CASSRETTGLAQYF.

This clone was detected once. The rearrangement links TRBV14 to TRBJ2-7; possible D gene TRBD1, 6 bases. Trimming pared 1 base from V and 1 base from J, leaving 8 bases between. The CDR3 is 14 residues long. Germline CDR1 is SGHDN and CDR2 is FVKESK. CDR3 sequence reads: CASSQGGQSYEQYF. The CDR3 region has the DNA TGTGCCAGCAGCCAAGGGGGACAATCCTACGAGCAGTACTTC.

The chain recombines TRBV18 with TRBJ2-7, with D tentatively TRBD1 (6 bases). Germline V gene data show CDR1 as KGHSH and CDR2 as LQKENI. CDR3 size: 14 residues. V was shortened by 1 base and J by 4 bases, with 11 bases between the two germline ends. The CDR3: CASSPRTDYYEQYF. CDR3 DNA: TGTGCCAGCTCACCACGGACAGACTATTACGAGCAGTACTTC. Looking up the rest from reference TRBV18 and TRBJ2-7 gives the full variable domain: NAGVMQNPRHLVRRRGQEARLRCSPMKGHSHVYWYRQLPEEGLKFMVYLQKENIIDESGMPKERFSAEFPKEGPSILRIQQVVRGDSAAYFCASSPRTDYYEQYFGPGTRLTVT.

The chain has TRBV29-1 and TRBJ1-1, with no clear D. V gave up 3 bases and J gave up 8 bases, with 16 bases separating them. The CDR3 has 13 residues. Germline CDR1 SQVTM, CDR2 ANQGSEA. Here the CDR3 DNA reads TGCAGCGTTGAGTCGACGGAGCGGACGGAAGCTTTCTTT. Translation gives CSVESTERTEAFF.

The V and J genes are TRBV19 and TRBJ2-3; 10 bases line up with TRBD2. CDR3 size: 17 residues. The V segment lost 5 bases and the J segment 6 bases; nucleotides outside the gene matches: 14. Germline assignment: CDR1 LNHDA and CDR2 SQIVND (reference sequence). This CDR3 reads CASSASLVSGREDTQYF. The CDR3 DNA reads TGTGCCAGTAGTGCCTCCCTGGTCAGCGGGAGGGAGGATACGCAGTATTTT.

This sequence joins TRBV28 and TRBJ2-5; D perhaps matches TRBD2 (7 bases). This CDR3 has 16 amino acids. Germline loops: CDR1 MDHEN, CDR2 SYDVKM. Trimming removed 5 bases at V and 2 bases at J, with 18 bases between. The CDR3 DNA reads TGTGCCAGCAGTCAGACGGGACTAACAGGGCAAGAGACCCAGTACTTC. This encodes CASSQTGLTGQETQYF.

This clone was recorded only once. The gene calls are TRBV9 and TRBJ1-1; 7 bases map to TRBD1. The CDR3 spans 14 residues. CDR1 and CDR2 (germline): SGDLS, YYNGEE. Germline trimming cut 4 bases from V and 2 bases from J; bases unmatched to any gene: 5. DNA of the CDR3: TGTGCCAGCAGCCCTAGACAGGGTAACACTGAAGCTTTCTTT. It specifies CASSPRQGNTEAFF.

The chain has TRBV9 and TRBJ1-4; 7 bases fit TRBD1. Germline loops: CDR1 SGDLS, CDR2 YYNGEE. This CDR3 has 14 amino acids. Germline trimming cut 4 bases from V and 5 bases from J; bases unmatched to any gene: 5. CDR3 sequence (DNA): TGTGCCAGCAGCCCCGGGACAGCCAATGAAAAACTGTTTTTT. Residues: CASSPGTANEKLFF.